Each of the 13 T cell receptor beta chains below was sequenced from the same sample in a study of blood T cell repertoires in COVID-19. This table comes from immunoSEQ multiplex PCR, and its TCRdb copy is limited to in-frame clones, with some not included. Among about 400,000 clones listed, approximately 89% were seen once. Sequencing input: PBMCs or T cells enriched from blood (not recorded which). The receptors shown here come from a man aged 35-49 years in a cohort exposed to, infected with or recovered from COVID-19 (not recorded which).

V and J are TRBV15 and TRBJ2-5; 14 bases are shared with TRBD2. From germline, CDR1 is LNHNV and CDR2 YYDKDF (reference sequence). The CDR3 is 16 residues long. The V gene end was trimmed by 4 bases and the J gene end by 5 bases; junction bases not matched to a gene: 6. DNA for the CDR3: TGTGCCACCAGCAAAGGGACTAGCGGGAGTGTTGAGACCCAGTACTTC. It yields the protein CATSKGTSGSVETQYF.

The J gene is TRBJ1-4, the V gene TRBV28; D is undetermined. There are 15 residues in the CDR3. V gave up 5 bases and J gave up 4 bases, with 14 bases separating them. Germline V gene data show CDR1 as MDHEN and CDR2 as SYDVKM. CDR3 in amino acids: CASSPPSQINEKLFF. In nucleotides, the CDR3 is TGTGCCAGCAGTCCCCCCTCACAGATTAATGAAAAACTGTTTTTT. The variable domain in full, completed from reference TRBV28 and TRBJ1-4, reads DVKVTQSSRYLVKRTGEKVFLECVQDMDHENMFWYRQDPGLGLRLIYFSYDVKMKEKGDIPEGYSVSREKKERFSLILESASTNQTSMYLCASSPPSQINEKLFFGSGTQLSVL.

This chain links TRBV30 with TRBJ1-4; 8 nucleotides agree with TRBD1. Germline CDR1 reads GTSNPN; CDR2 reads SVGIG (reference sequence). The J segment lost 8 bases and the V segment lost 0 bases, leaving 5 bases of the junction unmatched. There are 14 residues in the CDR3. CDR3 region: CAWSVGQGKEKLFF. The CDR3 nucleotides read TGTGCCTGGAGTGTAGGACAGGGAAAGGAAAAACTGTTTTTT.

The chain carries TRBV11-1 and TRBJ2-7, with 9 bases aligning to TRBD2. Germline V lookup: CDR1 SGHAT, CDR2 FQDESV (reference sequence). The CDR3 length is 16 residues. J gave up 5 bases and V 1 base, and 9 bases lay outside the gene matches. Here the CDR3 reads CASSLVVSGLAHEQYF. The CDR3 DNA is TGTGCCAGCAGCTTAGTTGTTTCGGGACTAGCACACGAGCAGTACTTC.

The chain is built from TRBV19 and TRBJ2-2, with TRBD1 matching over 7 bases. Unmatched junction bases numbered 6, after V lost 5 bases and J lost 3 bases. The CDR3 has 15 residues. CDR1 is LNHDA and CDR2 is SQIVND in the germline V gene (reference sequence). The CDR3 loop reads CASSDGTVYTGELFF. CDR3 DNA sequence: TGTGCCAGTAGTGATGGGACAGTTTACACCGGGGAGCTGTTTTTT.

J is TRBJ2-3 and V is TRBV20-1; D remains ambiguous. V was shortened by 7 bases and J by 0 bases, with 5 bases between the two germline ends. The CDR3 loop spans 11 amino acids. Germline V gene data show CDR1 as DFQATT and CDR2 as SNEGSKA (reference sequence). CDR3 DNA: TGCAGTGTCTCTAGCACAGATACGCAGTATTTT. As protein: CSVSSTDTQYF.

The V and J genes are TRBV7-2 and TRBJ1-1; D remains unclear. The CDR3 is 14 amino acids. Trimming cost V 1 base and J 1 base, with 7 bases left between them. Germline values: CDR1 SGHTA, CDR2 FQGNSA. The DNA for the CDR3 is TGTGCCAGCAGCTTAGAGTCAGGGAACACTGAAGCTTTCTTT. It yields the protein CASSLESGNTEAFF.

This chain uses TRBV27 with TRBJ1-4; D is unclear. Germline assignment: CDR1 MNHEY and CDR2 SMNVEV (reference sequence). The length of the CDR3 is 13 residues. The V and J ends lost 3 bases and 8 bases respectively, with 10 bases between them. In DNA, the CDR3 is TGTGCCAGCAGTTTGGAGCTTCGGGAAAAACTGTTTTTT. Encoded protein: CASSLELREKLFF.

J is TRBJ1-4 and V is TRBV28, with D perhaps TRBD1 (6 bases). The ends were cut back, 5 bases at V and 10 bases at J, with 14 bases in the middle. This CDR3 comprises 13 residues. Germline lookup yields CDR1 MDHEN and CDR2 SYDVKM. DNA for the CDR3: TGTGCCAGCAGTACAGGGAAAGGTGTAAAACTGTTTTTT. Translated, it gives CASSTGKGVKLFF.

The rearrangement links TRBV9 to TRBJ2-3, with 8 bases aligning to TRBD1. With V trimmed by 0 bases and J by 4 bases, 7 bases remained unmatched. This CDR3 has 16 amino acids. Germline V gene sequence: CDR1 SGDLS, CDR2 YYNGEE. Here the CDR3 reads CASSVAGGTGSDTQYF. The DNA for the CDR3 is TGTGCCAGCAGCGTAGCCGGAGGGACAGGTTCAGATACGCAGTATTTT.

This chain joins TRBV30 and TRBJ1-5, with TRBD1 matching over 8 bases. CDR1 GTSNPN and CDR2 SVGIG come from the germline V gene (reference sequence). The CDR3 runs to 14 residues. The V gene end was trimmed by 1 base and the J gene end by 3 bases; junction bases not matched to a gene: 2. The CDR3 DNA sequence: TGTGCCTGGAGTGGGGACAGGCTCAATCAGCCCCAGCATTTT. This translates into CAWSGDRLNQPQHF.

This chain joins TRBV6-1 and TRBJ1-2; D uncertain. V was shortened by 2 bases and J by 4 bases, with 11 bases between the two germline ends. CDR1 and CDR2 (germline): MNHNS, SASEGT. The CDR3 has 14 amino acids. The CDR3 protein is CASSENGGVYGYTF. The CDR3 bases are TGTGCCAGCAGTGAAAATGGAGGAGTCTATGGCTACACCTTC.

This clone was seen a handful of times. V gene TRBV11-2 combines with J gene TRBJ2-3; TRBD2 matches at 15 bases. This CDR3 has 18 amino acids. Trimming cost V 4 bases and J 0 bases; bases outside gene matches: 5. Germline-derived CDR1 and CDR2 are SGHAT and FQNNGV. For the CDR3, the DNA is TGTGCCAGCAGCTCGGGACTAGCGGGAGGTAGGAGCACAGATACGCAGTATTTT. It is translated as CASSSGLAGGRSTDTQYF.